This T cell receptor (beta chain) was observed in a study of cytomegalovirus exposure and HLA in healthy donors (dated by TCRdb to between 2016 and 2019). Regarding the complete study: According to an earlier analysis of a few hundred of the donors, some 170 million T cells yielded 117 million unique TCR beta sequences and less than 300 Gb of sequence data. Among 300 to 500 genotyped donors of the cohort, an average of around 250,000 unique TCR beta nucleotide sequences was sequenced per donor, of which approximately 19% were non-productive. Of the roughly 410 genotyped donors, roughly 76% were placed in the genetic ancestry cluster associated with self-reported Caucasian donors. High-throughput TCR immunosequencing, statistical association of individual TCRs with disease status, and machine learning were combined to predict cytomegalovirus infection status. The study aimed to test whether cataloging public T cell receptors could reveal signatures of past pathogen exposure. Genome-wide SNP genotypes for about 60% of the roughly 700 donors were used in a later genetic analysis, which treated that subset as a discovery cohort. Rather than drawing on any new phenotypic data, the later analysis identified candidate immune exposures from TCR beta sequences and the way those sequences occurred across donors. The T cell repertoires of under 750 subjects were profiled by immunosequencing and related to cytomegalovirus serostatus. Along with the approximately 620-subject first cohort, a separate validation cohort of 120 different subjects was used. Typing coverage differed by locus: A, B, C, DRB1 and DQB1 were typed in roughly 629-630 donors, DQA1 in 500 to 550, DPA1 in 600 to 610, and DPB1 in just under 480. To study patterns of TCR occurrence, a later analysis re-analyzed previously published TCR beta repertoires from more than 550 donors and added high-resolution HLA genotyping. Every discovery cohort repertoire had been produced on one sequencing platform. Because of strong linkage in the cohort, 5 or 6 DR-DQ haplotypes were treated as single units for association and clustering. Donor age, sex, ethnicity and CMV serostatus were collected together with the repertoire data. Both class I and class II loci were covered by HLA typing, at four-digit resolution. An earlier analysis of 587 of the donors used high-throughput TCR beta sequencing to judge whether each TCR beta V gene segment behaved as functional or pseudogenic. Roughly 300 gigabases of sequencing data and tens of millions of unique TCR sequences made up an early release that covered around 640 HLA-typed donors.

Worth noting for this clone: What antigen it recognizes has not been identified. No much larger clone is present one base from it, and per-base qualities are unavailable.

The full study reports these points: A later analysis reported that several top co-occurrence clusters appeared linked to parvovirus B19, influenza, CMV and Epstein-Barr virus. In the study, 150 to 200 TCR beta chains were listed as associated with cytomegalovirus. Linkage disequilibrium might explain the correlated functional status among segregating V segments, but an unknown experimental factor could not be excluded. The classifier was reported to diagnose cytomegalovirus status with high specificity and sensitivity in both the original cohort and the validation cohort. According to a later analysis, most CMV-associated TCR beta chains appeared to be HLA-restricted, and the HLA associations seemed to be driven largely by CMV exposure. A cluster of highly shared sequence variants was judged likely to be a technical artifact of the sequencing pipeline. An earlier analysis of approximately 500 of the donors showed that most TCR beta V segments appeared in productive rearrangements either about 90% or about 30% of the time, which broadly matched IMGT annotations. Because HLA typing was missing for some donors at each locus, association tests included only the typed subset. A further reported finding was that TCR beta sequences accurately predicted the HLA-A and HLA-B alleles for most subjects in the first cohort. Some IMGT-functional V segments, including TRBV6-2 and TRBV6-3, could not be distinguished by the 87-base-pair reads and were therefore excluded. The cohort was sequenced for TCR beta chains only, and without alpha or paired-chain data the features that could be detected were limited. Across donors, most TCR sequences were observed very rarely, whereas some public TCRs were present in many individuals. Assigning TCR associations to individual alleles was difficult when HLA alleles, especially DR and DQ, strongly co-occurred. Presence/absence analyses assumed roughly uniform sequencing depth across donors, an assumption that may not hold. According to the authors, the approach could potentially be generalized to other disease states and immunological phenotypes. In a later genetic analysis, a missense DCLRE1C variant was associated with V-gene and J-gene trimming of TCR beta chains, and the association was replicated in an independent cohort. The only immune exposure information available for the cohort was CMV serostatus. In vitro tests confirmed that three of the cytomegalovirus-associated TCR beta chains recognize cytomegalovirus antigens. A later analysis found that TCR association rates varied across HLA loci, with DRB1 alleles showing the most associated TCRs and HLA-C alleles the fewest. In a later analysis, HLA-associated TCR beta chains were found to be more clonally expanded and to have lower generation probabilities than equally common non-associated chains. The earlier analysis of about 600 of the donors excluded some 16 rarely observed V segments, including chromosome 9 orphons, because counts were too low. Specific HLA alleles were associated with 15,000 to 20,000 TCR beta sequences at a false discovery rate of 0.05 in a later analysis. A later genetic analysis reported fewer N-insertions in productive TCRs among donors in an Asian-associated ancestry cluster than the approximately 670-donor mean.

Library creation used the immunoSEQ multiplex PCR assay. For the multiplex PCR, a mixture combining 60 forward primers for TCR Vbeta segments and 13 reverse primers for TCR Jbeta segments was used. Amplification of the CDR3 region of rearranged TCR beta genes was performed with a multiplex PCR assay on genomic DNA. Amplified TCR beta libraries were sequenced as 87-base-pair reads on the Illumina HiSeq System. On the study's bioinformatics: A later analysis counted approximately 84 million unique TCR beta chains across the 550 to 700 repertoires, and around 9.9 million of these chains were shared by at least two donors. Raw reads were error-corrected and collapsed into unique sequences by a nearest-neighbor algorithm in which closely related sequences were merged to remove PCR and sequencing errors. Alignment of CDR3 sequences to IMGT reference sequences was used to assign V, D and J gene segments. Each retained sequence needed at least a six-nucleotide match to both a V gene segment and a J gene segment. A rearrangement counted as productive if the CDR3 had no stop codons and remained in frame with V and J, and every other rearrangement counted as non-productive. Following IMGT convention, CDR3 was defined as the stretch from the second conserved V-encoded cysteine to the conserved J-encoded phenylalanine. Sequences without an unambiguous match to a single V gene segment were excluded from the earlier analysis of almost 600 of the donors. An earlier analysis of under 750 of the donors called V segments functional above 56.7% productive rearrangements and segregating when the between-donor standard deviation exceeded 5%. A statistical classification framework was developed to diagnose cytomegalovirus status using the catalog of TCR beta chain sequences. In a later analysis, V and J genes were assigned by comparing TCR nucleotide sequences against IMGT/GENE-DB human TR gene sequences. The TCRdist pipeline was used in a later analysis to assign CDR3 sequences and most-parsimonious VDJ recombination scenarios. In a later analysis, each TCR beta chain was defined by its CDR3 amino acid sequence together with its V-gene family, and reads lacking a unique V-gene family were excluded. A later analysis removed several hundred highly shared, low-generation-probability nucleotide sequences to deal with suspected cross-contamination and a sequencing artifact. A later analysis calculated a clonal expansion index for each public chain from normalized within-repertoire ranks of inferred template counts. Generation probabilities in a later analysis came from a VDJ recombination model fitted to out-of-frame rearrangements, and those results were checked against IGoR. In a later analysis, hypergeometric tests were used to score TCR-TCR, TCR-HLA and TCR-CMV co-occurrence, with a repertoire-size bias correction applied to TCR pairs. A later analysis estimated false discovery rates by permuting HLA or CMV assignments 20 times. In a later analysis, co-occurring TCRs were grouped using DBSCAN, with TCRdist sequence similarity added in when clustering inside HLA-allele-positive subsets. Repertoires with fewer than 30,000 or more than 120,000 public chains, plus five repertoires with anomalous nucleotide sharing, were excluded from co-occurrence clustering. TCRdb mirrors the immuneACCESS table, restricted to in-frame sequences. Some clones are absent from its copies; in checked studies, under half trace to an unresolved V gene, and the reason for the others is unknown. V and J calls and clone size are those listed in that table; D and trimming were worked out from the DNA. Here the sample has hundreds of thousands of clones; under 80% occur a single time. The ten largest make up approximately 2.3% of the sample.

The cohort comprised under 700 healthy bone marrow donors. Cohort members were all nominally healthy when sampled, although unrecorded immune exposures were likely present. The donor was CMV seronegative and belonged to the group of around 400 seronegative cohort members. Each donor provided a peripheral blood sample, and peripheral blood mononuclear cells were used for TCR beta sequencing. The Qiagen DNeasy Blood Extraction Kit was used to extract genomic DNA from the blood cell samples. CDR1 is given as SNHLY and CDR2 as FYNNEI, both from the germline V gene. V loses 7 bases at its end and J loses 4 bases; junction bases beyond the gene matches: 9. There are 15 amino acids in the CDR3, from cysteine to phenylalanine inclusive. Just the 45-base CDR3 DNA is kept, in frame starting at base 1.

Rearrangement joined TRBV2 to TRBJ1-5; 8 of the junction bases match TRBD1. This sequence was found in a female donor in good health and CMV-seronegative. The specimen sequenced was PBMCs. The CDR3 is CASNPDRVPNQPQHF. In nucleotides, the sequence is TGTGCCAGCAATCCGGACAGGGTACCTAATCAGCCCCAGCATTTT.